The 15 T cell receptor beta chains presented below share a single source sample, sequenced in a study of T cells in Graves' hyperthyroidism and ophthalmopathy. RNA transcripts were the template for amplifying TCR beta CDR3 regions. The HTBI primer set was used in a first-round RT-PCR of the TCR CDR3. TCRdb reprocessed the multiplex PCR reads via MiXCR and lists one record per CDR3 protein. The profile shows roughly 290,000 distinct CDR3 sequences, approximately 15% of them singletons. Sequenced input: blood. The receptors come from a woman aged 60-75 years with Graves' ophthalmopathy.

This clonotype was recorded at least ten times. The chain is built from TRBV7-2 and TRBJ1-5, with a tentative D call TRBD1 (5 bases). Per germline, CDR1 SGHTA and CDR2 FQGNSA. The CDR3 spans 16 residues. V dropped 1 base and J dropped 7 bases, with 17 bases sitting between them. CDR3 region: CASSLEGSGGTQPQHF. The CDR3 coding sequence is TGTGCCAGCAGCTTAGAGGGAAGCGGGGGAACCCAGCCCCAGCATTTT.

This clonotype appeared many times. Here the CDR3 DNA reads TGCAGCGTTAAGGGACAGGGGCGGAACTACGAGCAGTACTTC. Translating gives CSVKGQGRNYEQYF. J is TRBJ2-7 and V is TRBV29-1, with 10 bases fitting TRBD1. Germline loops: CDR1 SQVTM, CDR2 ANQGSEA. The CDR3 spans 14 residues. Unmatched junction bases numbered 7, after V lost 5 bases and J lost 3 bases.

Of note for this clonotype: Given a much more abundant clone one base away, this may be a read error. CDR3 coding DNA: TGTGCCAGCAGCCGAGTGGGGAGACTGGTTTTT. Protein product: CASSRVGRLVF. This sequence joins TRBV3-1 and TRBJ2-2; maybe TRBD2 (5 bases). CDR1 and CDR2 from the germline V gene are LGHDT and YNNKEL (reference sequence). The CDR3 is 11 amino acids.

A remark on this clonotype: A much larger clone differs from this one at a single base, so this may be a read error. The rearrangement joins TRBV12-3 or TRBV12-4 to TRBJ1-3, with a tentative D call TRBD1 (6 bases). The CDR3 totals 14 residues. CDR3 loop: CASSSGTTGNAIYF. Written as DNA, the CDR3 is TGTGCCAGCAGTTCCGGGACAACTGGAAACGCCATATATTTT.

Many counts were recorded for this clonotype. The chain recombines TRBV20-1 with TRBJ1-1, with 7 bases matching TRBD1. V gave up 0 bases and J gave up 0 bases; unmatched junction bases: 13. This CDR3 is 18 amino acids long. The V gene's germline CDR1 is DFQATT and CDR2 SNEGSKA (reference sequence). The CDR3 region is CSARDGRRQGAMNTEAFF. CDR3 in DNA: TGCAGTGCTAGAGATGGAAGGCGACAGGGCGCAATGAACACTGAAGCTTTCTTT.

Concerning this clonotype itself: A much larger clone differs from this one at a single base, so this may be a read error. J is TRBJ2-7 and V is TRBV3-1, with 7 nucleotides matching TRBD1. From germline, CDR1 is LGHDT and CDR2 YNNKEL (reference sequence). V was clipped by 1 base and J by 3 bases; unmatched bases: 12. CDR3 length equals 17 residues. CDR3 nucleotides: TGTGCCAGCAGCCAAGGGACAGGTCGCGACCCCCTCTACGAGCAGTACTTC. Translation gives CASSQGTGRDPLYEQYF.

The chain has TRBV5-5 and TRBJ1-2; TRBD1 matches 10 bases. This CDR3 spans 16 amino acids. Germline CDR1 SGHKS, CDR2 YYEKEE (reference sequence). The ends lost 4 bases at V and 0 bases at J; junction bases unmatched: 6. The CDR3 loop is CASSRGQGRSNYGYTF. For the CDR3, the DNA is TGTGCCAGCAGCCGGGGACAGGGGCGATCTAACTATGGCTACACCTTC.

This clonotype was seen ten or more times. The V call is TRBV11-1, the J call TRBJ2-7, with D tentatively TRBD1 (7 bases). V lost 2 bases and J lost 1, with 12 bases in between. The CDR3 has 15 residues. The germline V gene encodes CDR1 SGHAT and CDR2 FQDESV (reference sequence). This CDR3 is CASSLLEGQSYEQYF. In DNA form, the CDR3 reads TGTGCCAGCAGCTTATTGGAGGGACAGTCCTACGAGCAGTACTTC.

In its sample, this clonotype was seen many times. The chain couples TRBV15 to TRBJ1-5, with D tentatively TRBD1 (5 bases). The CDR3 has 14 residues. Germline V gene lookup returns CDR1 LNHNV and CDR2 YYDKDF (reference sequence). V lost 3 bases to trimming and J lost 6 bases, with 12 bases between them. The CDR3 DNA follows: TGTGCCACCAGCAGGCCGGGGGGAGGTCAGCCCCAGCATTTT. Translation: CATSRPGGGQPQHF.

The chain uses TRBV11-2 and TRBJ2-1; TRBD2 matches 12 bases. The CDR3 sequence is 16 residues long. V gave up 7 bases and J gave up 7 bases; unmatched junction bases: 11. Germline values: CDR1 SGHAT, CDR2 FQNNGV. CDR3 sequence (DNA): TGTGCCAGCAAACTAGCGGGGGGCCCCGGGGGGAATGAGCAGTTCTTC. Its translation is CASKLAGGPGGNEQFF.

This clonotype was observed many times. The J gene is TRBJ1-1, the V gene TRBV27; TRBD1 agrees at 8 bases. Per germline, CDR1 MNHEY and CDR2 SMNVEV (reference sequence). The length of the CDR3 is 14 residues. V lost 6 bases, J lost 1 base, and 4 bases stayed unmatched. CDR3 protein: CASRGDRPNTEAFF. DNA of the CDR3: TGTGCCAGCAGAGGGGACAGGCCGAACACTGAAGCTTTCTTT.

This clonotype was detected many times. The chain couples TRBV28 to TRBJ1-6, with TRBD1 matching over 7 bases. The CDR3 is 14 amino acids. The V gene's germline CDR1 is MDHEN and CDR2 SYDVKM. Losses at the gene ends were 6 bases for V and 10 bases for J; bases not matched to a gene: 9. The CDR3, as DNA: TGTGCCAGCAGAACTGACAGGGAAGCATCACCCCTCCACTTT. This gives the protein CASRTDREASPLHF.

Only a few counts were recorded for this clonotype. The chain joins TRBV25-1 to TRBJ1-3; D perhaps matches TRBD1 (5 bases). This CDR3 has 15 residues. Germline V gene lookup returns CDR1 MGHDK and CDR2 SYGVNS. V was trimmed by 6 bases and J by 4 bases, leaving 16 bases between them. As DNA, the CDR3 is TGTGCCAGCAGCGTACCAGGGTCGTCCGGAAACACCATATATTTT. It codes for CASSVPGSSGNTIYF.

This chain links TRBV4-3 with TRBJ1-3; the match to TRBD1 covers 8 bases. This CDR3 has 15 residues. Germline trimming cut 5 bases from V and 3 bases from J; bases unmatched to any gene: 6. Germline CDR1 LGHNA, CDR2 YSLEER. CDR3 region: CASSTGGSGGNTIYF. The CDR3 DNA reads TGCGCCAGCAGCACAGGGGGTTCGGGTGGAAACACCATATATTTT.

This rearrangement joins TRBV9 to TRBJ1-1; no firm D call. The CDR3 runs 14 residues. Germline V lookup: CDR1 SGDLS, CDR2 YYNGEE. V lost 2 bases to trimming and J lost 1 base, with 9 bases between them. This chain's CDR3 is CASSVSSANTEAFF. In DNA form, the CDR3 reads TGTGCCAGCAGCGTCTCATCAGCGAACACTGAAGCTTTCTTT.